This TCR beta chain was captured in a study of T-cell memory formation after mild COVID-19. Findings and limits, study-wide: Clones which contracted sat mainly in CM and EM if CD4+, and in EMRA if CD8+.

V gave up 5 bases and J gave up 8 bases, with 18 bases separating them. The CDR3 has 14 residues. CDR1 SGHAT and CDR2 FQNNGV come from the germline V gene. With regard to this clonotype: The antigen remains unidentified.

In TCRdb, the 5' RACE reads were re-called with MiXCR into one record per CDR3 protein. The repertoire includes 250,000 or so distinct CDR3 sequences, roughly 9.4% of them detected once, and roughly a fifth sits in the top ten. This TCR was sampled from a man between 18 and 29 years old who had mild COVID-19 (a few samples of this study predate the infection). Cell type and time point are not known. Specimen: PBMCs or a T cell subset sorted from them (not recorded which). V usage is TRBV11-2 and J usage is TRBJ1-1, with D tentatively TRBD1 (6 bases). The CDR3 loop reads CASSLGAQGREAFF. The CDR3 DNA is TGTGCCAGCAGCCTGGGGGCGCAGGGGAGGGAAGCTTTCTTT. The variable domain in full, with the rest retrieved from reference TRBV11-2 and TRBJ1-1, is EAGVAQSPRYKIIEKRQSVAFWCNPISGHATLYWYQQILGQGPKLLIQFQNNGVVDDSQLPKDRFSAERLKGVDSTLKIQPAKLEDSAVYLCASSLGAQGREAFFGQGTRLTVV.